Shown below are 20 T cell receptor beta chains from a single sample sequenced in a study of T cells after yellow fever vaccination. TCRdb independently ran MiXCR on the 5' RACE reads; one entry per CDR3 protein. The data hold around 530,000 distinct CDR3 sequences, with about a sixth observed a single time. The material sequenced was PBMCs, taken 5 days after the first yellow fever vaccination. The source of these receptors is a man younger than 35 who received the YFV17D yellow fever vaccine.

This CDR3 is CASSSQVANYGYTF. The DNA of the CDR3 is TGTGCCAGCAGTTCACAGGTTGCCAACTATGGCTACACCTTC. The chain has TRBV2 and TRBJ1-2, with D possibly TRBD1 on 5 matching bases. Per germline, CDR1 SNHLY and CDR2 FYNNEI. Trimming shortened V by 5 bases and J by 2 bases, and 12 bases separated the two germline ends. This CDR3 has 14 residues.

Turning to this clonotype: A read error may account for a junction end that differs from germline. The CDR3 DNA reads as TGTGCTAGCAGCTTTGGCAGTATCAATGAGCAGTTCTTC. Its translation: CASSFGSINEQFF. The chain links TRBV7-7 to TRBJ2-1; no clear D. The germline V gene has CDR1 SSHAT and CDR2 FNYEAQ (reference sequence). This CDR3 region has 13 residues.

This clonotype was observed a handful of times. The rearrangement uses TRBV6-5 and TRBJ1-2; 8 bases are a match to TRBD1. V lost 2 bases, J lost 3 bases, and 5 bases stayed unmatched. The CDR3 consists of 15 residues. CDR1 MNHEY and CDR2 SVGAGI come from the germline V gene. The CDR3 DNA reads TGTGCCAGCAGTTACAGGGACAGGTCCCACTATGGCTACACCTTC. Translation: CASSYRDRSHYGYTF.

The chain combines TRBV5-1 with TRBJ1-2; a possible D gene is TRBD1 (5 bases). The CDR3 consists of 15 residues. The germline V and J ends were trimmed by 3 bases and 3 bases, with 15 bases remaining between them. Per germline, CDR1 SGHRS and CDR2 YFSETQ. CDR3 amino acids: CASSSAGQGYYGYTF. The CDR3 nucleotides are TGCGCCAGCAGCTCGGCAGGCCAGGGATACTATGGCTACACCTTC. Using reference TRBV5-1 and TRBJ1-2 for the parts outside the CDR3, the full variable domain is KAGVTQTPRYLIKTRGQQVTLSCSPISGHRSVSWYQQTPGQGLQFLFEYFSETQRNKGNFPGRFSGRQFSNSRSEMNVSTLELGDSALYLCASSSAGQGYYGYTFGSGTRLTVV.

This chain joins TRBV6-5 and TRBJ2-7; TRBD2 aligns across 11 bases. Germline V CDR1 and CDR2: MNHEY, SVGAGI. This CDR3 spans 19 amino acids. V lost 0 bases, J lost 3 bases, and 13 bases stayed unmatched. In nucleotides, the CDR3 is TGTGCCAGCAGTTACTCGTTCGCCCCGGGACTAGCGGACGGCTACGAGCAGTACTTC. Its translation is CASSYSFAPGLADGYEQYF.

The chain carries TRBV24-1 and TRBJ2-6, with D hard to call. The CDR3 is 14 residues long. From germline, CDR1 is KGHDR and CDR2 SFDVKD. Deletions cut 4 bases from V and 1 base from J, with 4 bases between. The CDR3 loop is CATSDPSGANVLTF. The CDR3 DNA is TGTGCCACCAGTGACCCTTCTGGGGCCAACGTCCTGACTTTC.

This clonotype occurred a few times. The J gene is TRBJ2-2, the V gene TRBV19, with D possibly being TRBD2 (6 bases). This CDR3 is 15 amino acids long. Trimming stripped 6 bases from V and 2 bases from J, with 13 bases between. Germline V gene data show CDR1 as LNHDA and CDR2 as SQIVND (reference sequence). The DNA for the CDR3 is TGTGCCAGTAGGCCGGGAGCGGAAAACACCGGGGAGCTGTTTTTT. It encodes CASRPGAENTGELFF.

The chain is built from TRBV11-2 and TRBJ2-7, with D unclear. The germline gives CDR1 SGHAT, CDR2 FQNNGV. The V end lost 1 base, the J end lost 6 bases, and 16 bases lay between the germline ends. This CDR3 has 15 amino acids. The CDR3 protein is CASSLAPDPASEQYV. In DNA, the CDR3 is TGTGCCAGCAGCTTAGCTCCGGACCCGGCCTCCGAGCAGTACGTC.

This chain links TRBV5-1 with TRBJ2-7; 7 positions match TRBD1. The CDR3 has 15 amino acids. Germline CDR1 and CDR2: SGHRS and YFSETQ. Trimming took 7 bases from V and 0 from J; bases not matched to a gene: 10. CDR3 sequence (DNA): TGCGCCAGCCTTCCTGGACAGGCGGGCTCCTACGAGCAGTACTTC. This sequence encodes CASLPGQAGSYEQYF.

This clonotype was seen a few times. J is TRBJ1-1 and V is TRBV4-3; D not certain. CDR3 size: 16 residues. V was trimmed by 0 bases and J by 2 bases, leaving 13 bases between them. CDR1 and CDR2 from the germline V gene are LGHNA and YSLEER. This CDR3 reads CASSQDRAEINTEAFF. The CDR3 DNA sequence: TGCGCCAGCAGCCAAGATCGGGCAGAGATTAACACTGAAGCTTTCTTT.

The gene calls are TRBV5-4 and TRBJ2-5; the match to TRBD1 covers 8 bases. CDR3 size: 19 residues. V shed 3 bases and J 4 bases; nucleotides not matched to a gene: 20. CDR1 and CDR2 from the germline V gene are SGHNT and YYREEE (reference sequence). The CDR3 DNA reads as TGTGCCAGCAGCTGGCTGGGACAGGCTACTCAGGAGGAGGGAGAGACCCAGTACTTC. Protein sequence: CASSWLGQATQEEGETQYF.

V is TRBV28 and J is TRBJ2-5; D gene uncertain. The germline gives CDR1 MDHEN, CDR2 SYDVKM. V shed 5 bases and J shed 5 bases, with 15 bases lying between them. The CDR3 consists of 14 residues. Here the CDR3 reads CASSGYMTTETQYF. As DNA, the CDR3 is TGTGCCAGCAGTGGCTATATGACGACGGAGACCCAGTACTTC.

The genes are TRBV11-3 and TRBJ2-4, with TRBD1 matching 10 bases. This CDR3 comprises 14 residues. V was pared by 5 bases and J by 7 bases, with 5 bases of the junction left unmatched. Per the germline V gene, CDR1 is SGHNT and CDR2 is YENEEA. CDR3 DNA: TGTGCCAGCAGCACGACAGGGGGCGCGAACATTCAGTACTTC. Translating it yields CASSTTGGANIQYF.

The chain couples TRBV4-2 to TRBJ1-6; 9 bases match TRBD1. The CDR3 length is 16 residues. Germline V gene sequence: CDR1 LGHNA, CDR2 YNFKEQ. V was pared by 3 bases and J by 3 bases, with 3 bases of the junction left unmatched. The CDR3 here is CASSHPTGGYNSPLHF. Here the CDR3 DNA reads TGTGCCAGCAGCCACCCGACAGGGGGCTATAATTCACCCCTCCACTTT.

The rearrangement uses TRBV5-1 and TRBJ2-3; 7 bases are a match to TRBD1. CDR3 size: 14 residues. J gave up 2 bases and V 7 bases, and 7 bases lay outside the gene matches. Germline-derived CDR1 and CDR2 are SGHRS and YFSETQ. In DNA form, the CDR3 reads TGCGCCAGCGTACAGGACAGGCCCACAGATACGCAGTATTTT. Its translation: CASVQDRPTDTQYF.

The gene calls are TRBV2 and TRBJ1-3; the D gene is possibly TRBD1 (5 bases). CDR3 size: 14 residues. Germline V gene sequence: CDR1 SNHLY, CDR2 FYNNEI. The V end lost 6 bases, the J end lost 3 bases, and 12 bases lay between the germline ends. DNA for the CDR3: TGTGCCAGCAGGGGCAGGGAGGATGGAAACACCATATATTTT. This codes for CASRGREDGNTIYF.

This clonotype was seen only a few times. The chain has TRBV27 and TRBJ2-3; D gene ambiguous. Deletions cut 2 bases from V and 2 bases from J, with 11 bases between. The CDR3 sequence is 15 residues long. Germline lookup yields CDR1 MNHEY and CDR2 SMNVEV (reference sequence). Here the CDR3 reads CASSLGSYPTDTQYF. The CDR3 DNA sequence: TGTGCCAGCAGTTTAGGGTCCTACCCCACAGATACGCAGTATTTT.

The table lists this clonotype with many counts. J is TRBJ2-3 and V is TRBV6-5; a weak D match, TRBD1 (5 bases). Germline CDR1 and CDR2: MNHEY and SVGAGI. V lost 4 bases to trimming and J lost 3 bases, with 8 bases between them. There are 13 residues in the CDR3. The CDR3 sequence is CASSFPGTDTQYF. CDR3 in DNA: TGTGCCAGCAGTTTCCCAGGGACAGATACGCAGTATTTT.

The chain employs TRBV7-9 and TRBJ1-1; possibly TRBD1 for D (6 bases). V lost 5 bases and J lost 0, with 13 bases in between. Germline V lookup: CDR1 SEHNR, CDR2 FQNEAQ (reference sequence). The CDR3 length is 15 residues. The CDR3 sequence is CASSRQVGMNTEAFF. CDR3 DNA: TGTGCCAGCAGCCGACAGGTGGGCATGAACACTGAAGCTTTCTTT. The full variable domain, completed using reference TRBV7-9 and TRBJ1-1, is DTGVSQNPRHKITKRGQNVTFRCDPISEHNRLYWYRQTLGQGPEFLTYFQNEAQLEKSRLLSDRFSAERPKGSFSTLEIQRTEQGDSAMYLCASSRQVGMNTEAFFGQGTRLTVV.

This chain links TRBV7-2 with TRBJ1-5; D remains ambiguous. The CDR3 is 13 amino acids. V gave up 5 bases and J gave up 2 bases, with 7 bases separating them. Germline V lookup: CDR1 SGHTA, CDR2 FQGNSA. The chain's CDR3 is CASSPQRNQPQHF. The CDR3 bases are TGTGCCAGCAGCCCTCAGCGCAATCAGCCCCAGCATTTT.